The source of this TCR beta chain is a study of early T cells in non-severe SARS-CoV-2 infection. The table lists this clonotype with a few counts. Its antigen is not known. Attachment of unique molecular identifiers to individual cDNA molecules was performed. TCRdb called the 5' RACE reads again in MiXCR, with one record for every CDR3 protein. The sample has about 71,000 distinct CDR3 sequences, 12% seen once; the top ten hold less than 3.5%. Looked up from germline, CDR1 is SGHRS and CDR2 is YFSETQ. V lost 4 bases and J lost 3, with 14 bases in between. The CDR3 totals 15 residues. Overall study results and limits: VDJdb-based annotation leaned toward anti-spike CD8 responses and missed private and CD4 specificities.

The clonotype was recovered from an adult who was a healthcare worker with PCR-confirmed SARS-CoV-2 infection or an uninfected control (not recorded which). This rearrangement joins TRBV5-1 to TRBJ1-3; D may be TRBD1 (5 bases). The material was whole blood, obtained at baseline. The CDR3 reads CASSPEGPHGNTIYF. CDR3 nucleotides: TGCGCCAGCAGCCCCGAGGGGCCCCATGGAAACACCATATATTTT.